The T cell receptor (beta chain) under discussion was sequenced for a study of T-cell reconstitution after alpha-beta-depleted transplantation in children. This CDR3 contains 14 residues. V was clipped by 5 bases and J by 6 bases, with 11 bases between them. A TCRbeta library incorporating unique molecular identifiers was prepared. A single record per CDR3 protein comes from TCRdb applying MiXCR to the PCR reads. The sample includes roughly 220,000 distinct CDR3 sequences, 7.5% to 9.5% of them seen just once. Findings and caveats of the study: Expanded graft clones, several hundred of them, were reportedly the source of alpha-beta T cells about two months after transplant. Newly made T cells mostly supplied T-cell counts and diversity one year after transplant. Some patients owed their high day-60 TCRbeta diversity to surviving recipient T cells and thymic progenitors.

This clonotype was recorded at least ten times. What it binds is unknown. Sequencing was performed on PBMCs, mostly from graft donor cells, taken 360 days after TCRalphabeta/CD19-depleted stem cell transplant. The receptor comes from a male patient between 2 and 15 years old who had a stem cell transplant for acute myeloid leukemia, so the T cells may come from the graft donor. The gene calls are TRBV12-3 or TRBV12-4 and TRBJ1-6; D unclear. The DNA of the CDR3 is TGTGCCAGCAGTGGTCGGAGAACTAATTCACCCCTCCACTTT. Translated, it gives CASSGRRTNSPLHF.